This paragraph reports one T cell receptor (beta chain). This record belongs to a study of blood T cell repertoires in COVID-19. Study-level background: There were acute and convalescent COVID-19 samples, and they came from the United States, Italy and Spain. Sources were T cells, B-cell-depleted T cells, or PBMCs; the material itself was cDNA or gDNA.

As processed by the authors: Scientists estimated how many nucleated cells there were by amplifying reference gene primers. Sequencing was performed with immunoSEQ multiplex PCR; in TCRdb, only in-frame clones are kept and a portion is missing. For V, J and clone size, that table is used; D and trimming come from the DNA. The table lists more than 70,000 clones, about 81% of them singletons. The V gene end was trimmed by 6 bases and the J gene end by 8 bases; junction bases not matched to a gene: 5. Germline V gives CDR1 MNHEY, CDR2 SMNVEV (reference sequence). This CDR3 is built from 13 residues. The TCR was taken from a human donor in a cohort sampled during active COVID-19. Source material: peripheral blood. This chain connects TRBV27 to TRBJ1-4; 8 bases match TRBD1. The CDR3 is CASRRQGTEKLFF. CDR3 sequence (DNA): TGTGCCAGCAGAAGACAGGGGACCGAAAAACTGTTTTTT.